The TCR beta chain described here comes from a study of blood T cell repertoires in COVID-19. At the level of the study: Sites in the United States, Italy and Spain provided acute and convalescent COVID-19 samples. T cells, B-cell-depleted T cells, or PBMCs provided the cDNA or gDNA that served as material.

Assignment of participants to cohorts was predicated upon participant-reported clinical history. Per germline, CDR1 LGHDT and CDR2 YNNKEL (reference sequence). This CDR3 region has 18 residues. Trimming removed 0 bases from V and 1 base from J, with 15 bases in between. TCRdb keeps only in-frame clones here, not all; method: immunoSEQ multiplex PCR. The sample carries about 140,000 clones, almost 85% recorded once. Sequencing used PBMCs or T cells enriched from blood (not recorded which). This receptor was identified in a woman aged 45 to 65 with acute COVID-19. This rearrangement joins TRBV3-1 (or the pseudogene TRBV3-2) to TRBJ2-2, with D possibly matching TRBD2 (5 bases). The chain's CDR3 is CASSQDLGGLGNTGELFF. CDR3 DNA: TGTGCCAGCAGCCAAGACCTGGGTGGACTGGGGAACACCGGGGAGCTGTTTTTT.